This T cell receptor beta chain was captured in a study of blood T cell repertoires in COVID-19. Whole-study context: The samples span acute and convalescent COVID-19 from the United States, Italy and Spain. From T cells, B-cell-depleted T cells, or PBMCs came the material, which was cDNA or gDNA.

In the authors' workflow: It was from reference gene primer amplification that nucleated cell counts were estimated. This table comes from immunoSEQ multiplex PCR, and its TCRdb copy is limited to in-frame clones, with some not included. V and J calls and clone size come straight from that table; D and trimming were deduced from the DNA. This table has some 140,000 clones, around 78% appearing once. The CDR3 is 15 amino acids. V shed 4 bases, J shed 3 bases, and the junction held 6 bases outside the gene matches. Per germline, CDR1 SGHTA and CDR2 FQGTGA. The source is a man at least 80 years old with acute or convalescent COVID-19. This chain connects TRBV7-3 to TRBJ1-1; 9 nucleotides agree with TRBD1. The sequenced sample consisted of peripheral blood. Here the CDR3 DNA reads TGTGCCAGCAGCTCGACAGGGGGTGGGCACACTGAAGCTTTCTTT. Amino acids: CASSSTGGGHTEAFF.